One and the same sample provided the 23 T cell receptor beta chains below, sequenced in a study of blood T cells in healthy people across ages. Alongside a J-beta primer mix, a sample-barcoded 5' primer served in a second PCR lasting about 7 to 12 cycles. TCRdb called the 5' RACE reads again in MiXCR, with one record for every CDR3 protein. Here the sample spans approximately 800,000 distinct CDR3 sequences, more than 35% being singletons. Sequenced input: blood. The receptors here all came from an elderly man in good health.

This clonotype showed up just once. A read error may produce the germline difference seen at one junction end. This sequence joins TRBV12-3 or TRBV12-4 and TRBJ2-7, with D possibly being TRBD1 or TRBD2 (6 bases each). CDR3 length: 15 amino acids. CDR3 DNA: TGTGCCAGCGGTTTAGGGGGGCTCAGTCCCTACGAGCAGTACTTC. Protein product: CASGLGGLSPYEQYF.

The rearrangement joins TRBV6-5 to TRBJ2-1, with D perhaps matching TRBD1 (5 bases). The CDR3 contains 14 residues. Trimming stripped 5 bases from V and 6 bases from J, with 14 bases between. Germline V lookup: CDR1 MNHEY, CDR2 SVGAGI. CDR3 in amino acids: CASSDTQGVNEQFF. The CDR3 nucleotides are TGTGCCAGCAGTGACACGCAAGGGGTCAATGAGCAGTTCTTC.

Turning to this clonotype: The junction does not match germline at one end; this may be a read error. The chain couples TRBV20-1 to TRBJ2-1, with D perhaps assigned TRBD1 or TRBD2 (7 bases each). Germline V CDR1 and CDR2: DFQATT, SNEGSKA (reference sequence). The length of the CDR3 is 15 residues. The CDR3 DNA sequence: TGCAGTGCCCGCACCAGGGGGGGCGACTTCGATGAGCAGTTTTTC. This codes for CSARTRGGDFDEQFF.

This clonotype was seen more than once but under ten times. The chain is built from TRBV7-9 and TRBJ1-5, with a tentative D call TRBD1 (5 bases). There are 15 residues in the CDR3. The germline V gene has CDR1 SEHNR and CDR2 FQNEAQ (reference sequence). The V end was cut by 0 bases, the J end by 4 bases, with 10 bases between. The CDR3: CASSLALAGNQPQHF. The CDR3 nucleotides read TGTGCCAGCAGCTTAGCGCTAGCAGGGAATCAGCCCCAGCATTTT.

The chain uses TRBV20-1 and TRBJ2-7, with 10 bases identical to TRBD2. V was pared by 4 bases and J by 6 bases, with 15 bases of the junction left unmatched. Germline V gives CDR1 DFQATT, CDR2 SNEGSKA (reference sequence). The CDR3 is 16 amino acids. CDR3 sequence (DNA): TGCAGTGCTAACAGCCCCGTAGCGGGAGGTTTGGCCGAGCAGTACTTC. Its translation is CSANSPVAGGLAEQYF.

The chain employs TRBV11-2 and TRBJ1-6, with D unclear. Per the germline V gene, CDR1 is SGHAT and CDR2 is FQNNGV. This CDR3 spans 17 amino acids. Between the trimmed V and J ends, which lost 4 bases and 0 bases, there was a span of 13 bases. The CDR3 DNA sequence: TGTGCCAGCAGCTATCCGACGGGGAGCTCCTATAATTCACCCCTCCACTTT. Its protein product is CASSYPTGSSYNSPLHF.

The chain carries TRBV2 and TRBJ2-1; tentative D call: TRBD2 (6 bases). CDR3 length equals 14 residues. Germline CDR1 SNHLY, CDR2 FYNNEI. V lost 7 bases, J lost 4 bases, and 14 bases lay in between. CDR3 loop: CASTTGGEYNEQFF. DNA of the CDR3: TGTGCCAGCACAACGGGCGGGGAATACAATGAGCAGTTCTTC.

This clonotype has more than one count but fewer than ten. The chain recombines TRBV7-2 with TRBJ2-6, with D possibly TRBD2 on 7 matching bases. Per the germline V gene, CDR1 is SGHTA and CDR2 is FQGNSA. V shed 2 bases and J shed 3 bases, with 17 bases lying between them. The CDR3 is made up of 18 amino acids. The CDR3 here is CASSLSGGANGGANVLTF. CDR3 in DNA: TGTGCCAGCAGCTTATCGGGGGGCGCAAACGGTGGGGCCAACGTCCTGACTTTC.

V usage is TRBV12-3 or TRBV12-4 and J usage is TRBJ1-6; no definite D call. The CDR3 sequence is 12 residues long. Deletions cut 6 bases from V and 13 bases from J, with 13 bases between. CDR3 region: CASSLGSSPLHF. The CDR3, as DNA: TGTGCCAGCAGCCTTGGCTCCAGCCCCCTCCACTTT.

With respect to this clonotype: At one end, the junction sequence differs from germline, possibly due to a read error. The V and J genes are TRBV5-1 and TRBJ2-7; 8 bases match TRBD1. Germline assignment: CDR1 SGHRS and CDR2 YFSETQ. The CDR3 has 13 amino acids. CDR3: CATTTGDSDEQYF. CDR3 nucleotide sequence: TGCGCCACCACGACAGGGGACTCCGACGAGCAGTACTTC. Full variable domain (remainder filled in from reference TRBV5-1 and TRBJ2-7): KAGVTQTPRYLIKTRGQQVTLSCSPISGHRSVSWYQQTPGQGLQFLFEYFSETQRNKGNFPGRFSGRQFSNSRSEMNVSTLELGDSALYLCATTTGDSDEQYFGPGTRLTVT.

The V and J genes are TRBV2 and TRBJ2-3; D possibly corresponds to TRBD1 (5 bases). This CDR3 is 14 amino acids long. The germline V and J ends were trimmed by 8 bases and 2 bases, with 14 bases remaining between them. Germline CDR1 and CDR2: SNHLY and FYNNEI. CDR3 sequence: CASVPQASTDTQYF. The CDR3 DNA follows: TGTGCCAGCGTCCCACAGGCCTCCACAGATACGCAGTATTTT.

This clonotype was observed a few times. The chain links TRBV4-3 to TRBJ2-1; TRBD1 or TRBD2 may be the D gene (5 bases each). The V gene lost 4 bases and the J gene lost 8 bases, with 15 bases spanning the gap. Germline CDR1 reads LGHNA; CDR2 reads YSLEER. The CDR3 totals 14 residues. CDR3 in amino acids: CASSLTGPPDEQFF. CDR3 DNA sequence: TGCGCCAGCAGCCTTACGGGACCGCCGGATGAGCAGTTCTTC.

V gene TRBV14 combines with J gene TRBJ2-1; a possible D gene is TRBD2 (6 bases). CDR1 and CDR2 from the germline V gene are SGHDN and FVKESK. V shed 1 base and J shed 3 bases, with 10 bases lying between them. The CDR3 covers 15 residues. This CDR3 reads CASSQAPSVYNEQFF. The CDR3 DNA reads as TGTGCCAGCAGCCAAGCTCCTAGCGTCTACAATGAGCAGTTCTTC. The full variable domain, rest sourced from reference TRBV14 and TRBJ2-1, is EAGVTQFPSHSVIEKGQTVTLRCDPISGHDNLYWYRRVMGKEIKFLLHFVKESKQDESGMPNNRFLAERTGGTYSTLKVQPAELEDSGVYFCASSQAPSVYNEQFFGPGTRLTVL.

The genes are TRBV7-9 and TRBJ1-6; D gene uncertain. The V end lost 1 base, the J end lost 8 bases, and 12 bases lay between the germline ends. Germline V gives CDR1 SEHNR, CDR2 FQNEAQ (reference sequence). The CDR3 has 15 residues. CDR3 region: CASSLESFGDSPLHF. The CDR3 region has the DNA TGTGCCAGCAGCTTAGAGTCATTTGGGGATTCACCCCTCCACTTT.

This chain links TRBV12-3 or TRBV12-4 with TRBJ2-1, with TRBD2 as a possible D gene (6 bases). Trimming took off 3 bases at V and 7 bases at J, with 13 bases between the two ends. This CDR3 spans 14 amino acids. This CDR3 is CASSLGTPQNEQFF. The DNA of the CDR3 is TGTGCCAGCAGTTTGGGGACTCCTCAGAATGAGCAGTTCTTC.

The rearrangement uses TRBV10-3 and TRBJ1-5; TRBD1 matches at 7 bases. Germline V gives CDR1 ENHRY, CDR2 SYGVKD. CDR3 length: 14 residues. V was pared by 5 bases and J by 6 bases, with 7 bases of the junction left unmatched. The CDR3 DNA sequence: TGTGCCATCAGTACAGGGGATGCGATTCAGCCCCAGCATTTT. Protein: CAISTGDAIQPQHF.

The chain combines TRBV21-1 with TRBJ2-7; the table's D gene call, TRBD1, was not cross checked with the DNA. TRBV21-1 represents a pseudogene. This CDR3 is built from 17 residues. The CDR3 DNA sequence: TGTGCCAGCAGCATGTGTGGGGGGGCGCTCCCCGGCTACGAGCAGTACTTC. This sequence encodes CASSMCGGALPGYEQYF.

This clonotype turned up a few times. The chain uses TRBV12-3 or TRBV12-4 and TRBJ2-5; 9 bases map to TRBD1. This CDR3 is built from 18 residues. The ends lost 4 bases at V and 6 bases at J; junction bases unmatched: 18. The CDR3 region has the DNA TGTGCCAGCAGTTCTACCCAAAGTAGGACAGGGGTCGGAAAGACCCAGTACTTC. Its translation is CASSSTQSRTGVGKTQYF.

The DNA of the CDR3 is TGTGCCAGCAGTGACCCGGGACAGGGCCCCTACGAGCAGTACTTC. Residues: CASSDPGQGPYEQYF. The chain joins TRBV2 to TRBJ2-7; 9 bases are a match to TRBD1. The CDR3 consists of 15 residues. CDR1 and CDR2 (germline): SNHLY, FYNNEI. V was clipped by 3 bases and J by 2 bases; unmatched bases: 5.

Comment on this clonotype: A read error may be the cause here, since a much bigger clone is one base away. The CDR3 nucleotides read TGTGCCGGCAGTTTTTTCGCAGGGGGCACCTACGAGCAGTACTTC. It is translated as CAGSFFAGGTYEQYF. This rearrangement joins TRBV12-3 or TRBV12-4 to TRBJ2-7; 8 bases agree with TRBD1. The CDR3 length is 15 residues.

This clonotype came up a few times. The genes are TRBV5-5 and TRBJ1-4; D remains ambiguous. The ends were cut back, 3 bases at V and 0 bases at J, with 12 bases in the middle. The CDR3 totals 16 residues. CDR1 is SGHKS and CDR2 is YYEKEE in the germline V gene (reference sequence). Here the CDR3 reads CASSSGDTSTNEKLFF. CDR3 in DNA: TGTGCCAGCAGCTCGGGCGACACTTCAACTAATGAAAAACTGTTTTTT.

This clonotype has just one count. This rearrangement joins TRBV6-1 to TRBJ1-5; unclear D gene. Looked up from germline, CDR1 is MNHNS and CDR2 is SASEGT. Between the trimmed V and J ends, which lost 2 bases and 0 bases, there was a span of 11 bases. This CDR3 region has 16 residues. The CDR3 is CASSERAEYSNQPQHF. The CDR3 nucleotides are TGTGCCAGCAGTGAAAGGGCGGAATATAGCAATCAGCCCCAGCATTTT.

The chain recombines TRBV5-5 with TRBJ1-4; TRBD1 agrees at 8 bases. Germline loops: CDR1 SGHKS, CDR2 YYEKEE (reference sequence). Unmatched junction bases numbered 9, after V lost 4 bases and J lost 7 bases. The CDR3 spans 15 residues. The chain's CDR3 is CASSPQQGVGEKLFF. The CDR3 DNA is TGTGCCAGCAGCCCCCAACAGGGGGTAGGTGAAAAACTGTTTTTT.